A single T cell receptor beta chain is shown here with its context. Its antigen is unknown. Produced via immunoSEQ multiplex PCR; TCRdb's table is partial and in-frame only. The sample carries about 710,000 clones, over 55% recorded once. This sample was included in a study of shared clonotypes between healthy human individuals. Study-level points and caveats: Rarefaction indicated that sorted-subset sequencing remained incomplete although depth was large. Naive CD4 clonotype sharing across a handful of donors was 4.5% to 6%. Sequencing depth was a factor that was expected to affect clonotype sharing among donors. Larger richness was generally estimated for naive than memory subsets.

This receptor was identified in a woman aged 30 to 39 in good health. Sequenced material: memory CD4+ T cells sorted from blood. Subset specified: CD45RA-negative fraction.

DNA for the CDR3: TGTGCCAGCAGCTTAGTCGCCCTGGGCTCCTACGAGCAGTACTTC. Translated, it gives CASSLVALGSYEQYF. V is TRBV13 and J is TRBJ2-7, with D unclear. V dropped 1 base and J dropped 0 bases, with 10 bases sitting between them. Germline lookup yields CDR1 PRHDT and CDR2 FYEKMQ (reference sequence). This CDR3 comprises 15 residues.